The next 15 T cell receptor beta chains were all read from a single sample in a study of cytomegalovirus exposure and HLA in healthy donors (dated by TCRdb to the late 2010s). The library relied on the immunoSEQ multiplex PCR assay. A mixture of 60 forward primers for TCR Vbeta segments and 13 reverse primers for TCR Jbeta segments was used in the multiplex PCR. In TCRdb, the immuneACCESS table is reduced to in-frame sequences with V and J assigned. These tables do not hold every clone; where another copy was compared, an unresolved V gene accounts for under half, and the others remain unexplained. The sample yields about 120,000 clones; around three quarters were counted once. The ten largest clonotypes hold about 4.5% of the sample. What was sequenced was PBMCs. All receptors come from a man aged 25 to 45 in good health and CMV-seropositive.

For the CDR3, the DNA is TGTGCCAGCAGTACGCTAGCGGGAGGGGTCGGCGAGCAGTACTTC. This translates into CASSTLAGGVGEQYF. The chain carries TRBV28 and TRBJ2-5; 12 nucleotides align to TRBD2. The end of the DNA aligns better with TRBJ2-7, so the J call may be wrong. Per the germline V gene, CDR1 is MDHEN and CDR2 is SYDVKM. The CDR3 contains 15 residues.

V and J are TRBV28 and TRBJ2-7; tentatively, D is TRBD1 (5 bases). The germline V gene has CDR1 MDHEN and CDR2 SYDVKM. The V and J ends lost 8 bases and 0 bases respectively, with 11 bases between them. This CDR3 contains 13 residues. The CDR3 loop reads CASVWGPSYEQYF. Here the CDR3 DNA reads TGTGCCAGCGTATGGGGCCCCTCCTACGAGCAGTACTTC.

The genes are TRBV27 and TRBJ2-1; TRBD2 matches 9 bases. CDR3 length: 15 residues. Germline loops: CDR1 MNHEY, CDR2 SMNVEV (reference sequence). Trimming took 6 bases from V and 2 from J; bases not matched to a gene: 5. The chain's CDR3 is CASSRSGRPYNEQFF. In DNA, the CDR3 is TGTGCCAGCAGCCGGAGCGGGAGGCCCTACAATGAGCAGTTCTTC.

The chain carries TRBV4-3 and TRBJ1-2, with D uncertain. V was shortened by 2 bases and J by 2 bases, with 9 bases between the two germline ends. Germline lookup yields CDR1 LGHNA and CDR2 YSLEER. The CDR3 sequence is 14 residues long. CDR3 loop: CASSQRVVNYGYTF. CDR3 bases: TGCGCCAGCAGCCAAAGAGTGGTGAACTATGGCTACACCTTC.

The rearrangement uses TRBV4-2 and TRBJ1-2, with D unclear. The CDR3 sequence is 13 residues long. From germline, CDR1 is LGHNA and CDR2 YNFKEQ. With 0 bases removed from V and 6 bases from J, the gap between germline ends came to 8 bases. This CDR3 is CASSQESPDGYTF. The CDR3 DNA reads as TGTGCCAGCAGCCAAGAGTCCCCCGATGGCTACACCTTC.

V and J are TRBV27 and TRBJ2-1, with 7 positions matching TRBD2. The CDR3 is made up of 16 amino acids. V lost 5 bases, J lost 1 base, and 8 bases stayed unmatched. CDR1 MNHEY and CDR2 SMNVEV come from the germline V gene (reference sequence). Here the CDR3 DNA reads TGTGCCAGCAGTCCCCCTAGCGGCTATTCCTACAATGAGCAGTTCTTC. It encodes CASSPPSGYSYNEQFF.

This CDR3 reads CATTNNNSPLHF. The CDR3 DNA reads as TGTGCCACCACTAACAATAATTCACCCCTCCACTTT. The chain combines TRBV27 with TRBJ1-6; no clear D. V was pared by 10 bases and J by 5 bases, with 9 bases between. CDR1 and CDR2 (germline): MNHEY, SMNVEV (reference sequence). The CDR3 is made up of 12 amino acids.

This sequence joins TRBV29-1 and TRBJ2-1, with 7 positions matching TRBD2. The CDR3 has 11 amino acids. V dropped 4 bases and J dropped 6; count of bases not matched to a gene: 0. Germline V gene data show CDR1 as SQVTM and CDR2 as ANQGSEA. CDR3 nucleotide sequence: TGCAGCGTTGGCGGGGGCAATGAGCAGTTCTTC. This gives the protein CSVGGGNEQFF.

This chain uses TRBV2 with TRBJ1-1; D is possibly TRBD1 (6 bases). CDR3 size: 15 residues. CDR1 and CDR2 (germline): SNHLY, FYNNEI. V was shortened by 4 bases and J by 3 bases, with 15 bases between the two germline ends. CDR3 amino acids: CASSGNRDADTEAFF. The DNA for the CDR3 is TGTGCCAGCAGTGGCAACAGGGACGCGGACACTGAAGCTTTCTTT.

This chain joins TRBV9 and TRBJ2-2; 8 bases line up with TRBD2. V lost 0 bases, J lost 6 bases, and 4 bases stayed unmatched. Germline values: CDR1 SGDLS, CDR2 YYNGEE. This CDR3 contains 15 residues. The CDR3 reads CASSVDGRGAGELFF. In DNA form, the CDR3 reads TGTGCCAGCAGCGTAGACGGGAGGGGAGCCGGGGAGCTGTTTTTT.

This clone was seen a single time. The rearrangement uses TRBV2 and TRBJ2-7; a possible D gene is TRBD2 (6 bases). The CDR3 is 14 amino acids. Germline V lookup: CDR1 SNHLY, CDR2 FYNNEI. Trimming removed 6 bases from V and 12 bases from J, with 24 bases in between. The CDR3 protein is CASRPPEGTFMGYF. In nucleotides, the CDR3 is TGTGCCAGCAGACCCCCCGAGGGGACTTTCATGGGGTACTTC.

This chain uses TRBV10-3 with TRBJ2-3; D may be TRBD1 (5 bases). Germline V lookup: CDR1 ENHRY, CDR2 SYGVKD. The CDR3 is 17 residues long. The V end lost 0 bases, the J end lost 2 bases, and 15 bases lay between the germline ends. CDR3 nucleotides: TGTGCCATCAGTGAGTCCCAGGGTGCCACTTCCACAGATACGCAGTATTTT. It codes for CAISESQGATSTDTQYF.

This chain joins TRBV9 and TRBJ2-2; 8 bases align to TRBD1. Looked up from germline, CDR1 is SGDLS and CDR2 is YYNGEE. V was clipped by 0 bases and J by 6 bases; unmatched bases: 7. The CDR3 totals 16 residues. DNA for the CDR3: TGTGCCAGCAGCGTAGCTGCGGCAGGGGGCGCCGGGGAGCTGTTTTTT. As protein: CASSVAAAGGAGELFF.

Only one count was recorded for this clone. The chain links TRBV6-6 to TRBJ1-1; no clear D. Per the germline V gene, CDR1 is MNHNY and CDR2 is SVGAGI (reference sequence). The V gene lost 1 base and the J gene lost 6 bases, with 15 bases spanning the gap. CDR3 length: 15 amino acids. The CDR3 bases are TGTGCCAGCAGTTACTGGGGATCCCCGGGAGCTGAAGCTTTCTTT. Translating gives CASSYWGSPGAEAFF.

This clone was observed a few times. The same CDR3 can be traced to other DNA sequences in this sample. V and J are TRBV5-1 and TRBJ2-7; TRBD1 matches at 10 bases. This CDR3 spans 14 amino acids. The germline V gene has CDR1 SGHRS and CDR2 YFSETQ. V dropped 3 bases and J dropped 1; count of bases not matched to a gene: 1. Here the CDR3 DNA reads TGCGCCAGCAGCTGGACAGGGGGGTCCTACGAGCAGTACTTC. Its protein is CASSWTGGSYEQYF.